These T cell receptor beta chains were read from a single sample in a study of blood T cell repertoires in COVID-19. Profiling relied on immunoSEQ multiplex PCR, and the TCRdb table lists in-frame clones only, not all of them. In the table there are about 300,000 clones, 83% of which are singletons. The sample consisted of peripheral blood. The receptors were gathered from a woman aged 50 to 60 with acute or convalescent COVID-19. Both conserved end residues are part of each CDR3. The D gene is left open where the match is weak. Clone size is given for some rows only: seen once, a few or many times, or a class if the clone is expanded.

CDR3 protein: CSVETDPNYGYTF; CDR3 DNA: TGCAGCGTTGAAACAGACCCTAACTATGGCTACACCTTC; J gene: TRBJ1-2; D gene: -; CDR3 length: 13; clone size: -; V gene: TRBV29-1
CDR3 protein: CSVRPGNEQFF; CDR3 DNA: TGCAGTGTCCGTCCGGGCAATGAGCAGTTCTTC; J gene: TRBJ2-1; D gene: -; CDR3 length: 11; clone size: -; V gene: TRBV20-1
CDR3 protein: CASIQGGDAETQYF; CDR3 DNA: TGTGCCAGCATTCAAGGCGGAGACGCAGAGACCCAGTACTTC; J gene: TRBJ2-5; D gene: -; CDR3 length: 14; clone size: -; V gene: TRBV6-5
CDR3 protein: CASSSGTYGYTF; CDR3 DNA: TGTGCCAGCAGTTCCGGGACATATGGCTACACCTTC; J gene: TRBJ1-2; D gene: -; CDR3 length: 12; clone size: -; V gene: TRBV12-3/TRBV12-4
CDR3 protein: CATLGGDGPLYEQYF; CDR3 DNA: TGTGCCACCTTAGGGGGGGACGGCCCTCTCTACGAGCAGTACTTC; J gene: TRBJ2-7; D gene: -; CDR3 length: 15; clone size: -; V gene: TRBV27
CDR3 protein: CASSLASGQEQYF; CDR3 DNA: TGTGCCAGCAGTTTAGCCTCAGGACAGGAGCAGTACTTC; J gene: TRBJ2-7; D gene: -; CDR3 length: 13; clone size: -; V gene: TRBV12-3/TRBV12-4
CDR3 protein: CASSPGTGWIDTQYF; CDR3 DNA: TGTGCCAGCAGCCCCGGGACAGGGTGGATAGATACGCAGTATTTT; J gene: TRBJ2-3; D gene: TRBD1; CDR3 length: 15; clone size: -; V gene: TRBV5-4
CDR3 protein: CASSMGTANSGANVLTF; CDR3 DNA: TGTGCCAGCTCCATGGGGACAGCCAACTCTGGGGCCAACGTCCTGACTTTC; J gene: TRBJ2-6; D gene: TRBD1; CDR3 length: 17; clone size: -; V gene: TRBV18
CDR3 protein: CASSRQGQGSGDTQYF; CDR3 DNA: TGTGCCAGCAGCCGTCAGGGCCAGGGCAGTGGAGATACGCAGTATTTT; J gene: TRBJ2-3; D gene: -; CDR3 length: 16; clone size: -; V gene: TRBV7-3
CDR3 protein: CASSFEQHYGYTF; CDR3 DNA: TGTGCCAGCAGTTTTGAACAGCACTATGGCTACACCTTC; J gene: TRBJ1-2; D gene: -; CDR3 length: 13; clone size: -; V gene: TRBV12-3/TRBV12-4
CDR3 protein: CASSYSSQGNYGYTF; CDR3 DNA: TGTGCCAGCAGTTACTCGAGTCAGGGCAACTATGGCTACACCTTC; J gene: TRBJ1-2; D gene: -; CDR3 length: 15; clone size: -; V gene: TRBV6-2/TRBV6-3
CDR3 protein: CASSLARTGGFDSPLHF; CDR3 DNA: TGTGCCAGCAGCTTAGCGAGGACAGGGGGGTTTGATTCACCCCTCCACTTT; J gene: TRBJ1-6; D gene: TRBD1; CDR3 length: 17; clone size: -; V gene: TRBV7-6
CDR3 protein: CASSDRGSANYGYTF; CDR3 DNA: TGTGCCAGCAGCGACCGGGGATCCGCTAACTATGGCTACACCTTC; J gene: TRBJ1-2; D gene: -; CDR3 length: 15; clone size: -; V gene: TRBV3-1/TRBV3-2
CDR3 protein: CASSSDRPSTNEKLFF; CDR3 DNA: TGTGCCAGCAGTTCCGACAGGCCCTCAACTAATGAAAAACTGTTTTTT; J gene: TRBJ1-4; D gene: -; CDR3 length: 16; clone size: -; V gene: TRBV2
CDR3 protein: CASSWGQGRAFF; CDR3 DNA: TGTGCCAGCAGCTGGGGACAGGGCAGAGCTTTCTTT; J gene: TRBJ1-1; D gene: TRBD1; CDR3 length: 12; clone size: -; V gene: TRBV5-8
CDR3 protein: CASSLEGTGENSPLHF; CDR3 DNA: TGCGCCAGCAGCTTGGAGGGGACAGGGGAAAATTCACCCCTCCACTTT; J gene: TRBJ1-6; D gene: TRBD1; CDR3 length: 16; clone size: once; V gene: TRBV5-1
CDR3 protein: CASSAVQGAGGNTIYF; CDR3 DNA: TGCGCCAGCAGCGCGGTACAGGGGGCCGGGGGAAACACCATATATTTT; J gene: TRBJ1-3; D gene: TRBD1; CDR3 length: 16; clone size: few; V gene: TRBV4-1
CDR3 protein: CASSLVEEGGEKLFF; CDR3 DNA: TGCGCCAGCAGCTTGGTGGAGGAGGGAGGTGAAAAACTGTTTTTT; J gene: TRBJ1-4; D gene: -; CDR3 length: 15; clone size: -; V gene: TRBV5-1
CDR3 protein: CASDLGQPNTEAFF; CDR3 DNA: TGTGCTAGTGACTTGGGCCAGCCGAACACTGAAGCTTTCTTT; J gene: TRBJ1-1; D gene: -; CDR3 length: 14; clone size: -; V gene: TRBV12-5
CDR3 protein: CASSGGTLWNQPQHF; CDR3 DNA: TGTGCCAGCAGTGGGGGGACTCTCTGGAATCAGCCCCAGCATTTT; J gene: TRBJ1-5; D gene: -; CDR3 length: 15; clone size: -; V gene: TRBV25-1
CDR3 protein: CASSLGGRETSTDTQYF; CDR3 DNA: TGTGCCAGCAGCCTCGGGGGGCGGGAAACTAGCACAGATACGCAGTATTTT; J gene: TRBJ2-3; D gene: -; CDR3 length: 17; clone size: -; V gene: TRBV4-2
CDR3 protein: CASSQDRASGRDGELFF; CDR3 DNA: TGCGCCAGCAGCCAAGATAGGGCTAGCGGGAGGGACGGGGAGCTGTTTTTT; J gene: TRBJ2-2; D gene: TRBD2; CDR3 length: 17; clone size: -; V gene: TRBV4-1
CDR3 protein: CASSYSPRTYYEQYF; CDR3 DNA: TGTGCCAGCAGTTATAGTCCCCGGACATACTACGAGCAGTACTTC; J gene: TRBJ2-7; D gene: -; CDR3 length: 15; clone size: -; V gene: TRBV6-5
CDR3 protein: CSVERGSTDTQYF; CDR3 DNA: TGCAGCGTTGAGCGGGGGAGCACAGATACGCAGTATTTT; J gene: TRBJ2-3; D gene: TRBD2; CDR3 length: 13; clone size: once; V gene: TRBV29-1
CDR3 protein: CATSSVSSGANVLTF; CDR3 DNA: TGTGCCACCAGCAGCGTGAGCTCTGGGGCCAACGTCCTGACTTTC; J gene: TRBJ2-6; D gene: -; CDR3 length: 15; clone size: -; V gene: TRBV15
CDR3 protein: CASSDGQPNTEAFF; CDR3 DNA: TGTGCCAGCAGTGACGGGCAGCCGAACACTGAAGCTTTCTTT; J gene: TRBJ1-1; D gene: -; CDR3 length: 14; clone size: few; V gene: TRBV6-4
CDR3 protein: CASSLDSGASPYEQYF; CDR3 DNA: TGTGCCAGCAGCTTAGATAGCGGGGCCTCTCCCTACGAGCAGTACTTC; J gene: TRBJ2-7; D gene: TRBD2; CDR3 length: 16; clone size: -; V gene: TRBV7-2
CDR3 protein: CASSWEIGYEQYF; CDR3 DNA: TGTGCCAGTAGTTGGGAGATCGGCTACGAGCAGTACTTC; J gene: TRBJ2-7; D gene: -; CDR3 length: 13; clone size: -; V gene: TRBV19
CDR3 protein: CASSLGSTYGYTF; CDR3 DNA: TGTGCCAGCAGCTTGGGCTCGACCTATGGCTACACCTTC; J gene: TRBJ1-2; D gene: -; CDR3 length: 13; clone size: -; V gene: TRBV7-9
CDR3 protein: CASSLGGTSLTDTQYF; CDR3 DNA: TGCGCCAGCAGCTTGGGCGGGACTAGCCTCACAGATACGCAGTATTTT; J gene: TRBJ2-3; D gene: TRBD2; CDR3 length: 16; clone size: once; V gene: TRBV5-1
CDR3 protein: CASSFTSGGAYNEQFF; CDR3 DNA: TGTGCCAGCAGCTTCACTAGCGGGGGGGCCTACAATGAGCAGTTCTTC; J gene: TRBJ2-1; D gene: TRBD2; CDR3 length: 16; clone size: -; V gene: TRBV7-2
CDR3 protein: CAWSVNSLDQPQHF; CDR3 DNA: TGTGCCTGGAGTGTAAACAGCCTTGATCAGCCCCAGCATTTT; J gene: TRBJ1-5; D gene: -; CDR3 length: 14; clone size: few; V gene: TRBV30
CDR3 protein: CASSLGTGVRSNQPQHF; CDR3 DNA: TGCGCCAGCAGCTTGGGGACAGGGGTCAGGAGCAATCAGCCCCAGCATTTT; J gene: TRBJ1-5; D gene: TRBD1; CDR3 length: 17; clone size: -; V gene: TRBV5-1
CDR3 protein: CAWGGQGLSYNSPLHF; CDR3 DNA: TGTGCCTGGGGAGGACAGGGTCTCTCCTATAATTCACCCCTCCACTTT; J gene: TRBJ1-6; D gene: TRBD1; CDR3 length: 16; clone size: few; V gene: TRBV30
CDR3 protein: CASSPDRETEKLFF; CDR3 DNA: TGTGCCAGCAGTCCCGACAGGGAGACGGAAAAACTGTTTTTT; J gene: TRBJ1-4; D gene: TRBD1; CDR3 length: 14; clone size: -; V gene: TRBV7-9